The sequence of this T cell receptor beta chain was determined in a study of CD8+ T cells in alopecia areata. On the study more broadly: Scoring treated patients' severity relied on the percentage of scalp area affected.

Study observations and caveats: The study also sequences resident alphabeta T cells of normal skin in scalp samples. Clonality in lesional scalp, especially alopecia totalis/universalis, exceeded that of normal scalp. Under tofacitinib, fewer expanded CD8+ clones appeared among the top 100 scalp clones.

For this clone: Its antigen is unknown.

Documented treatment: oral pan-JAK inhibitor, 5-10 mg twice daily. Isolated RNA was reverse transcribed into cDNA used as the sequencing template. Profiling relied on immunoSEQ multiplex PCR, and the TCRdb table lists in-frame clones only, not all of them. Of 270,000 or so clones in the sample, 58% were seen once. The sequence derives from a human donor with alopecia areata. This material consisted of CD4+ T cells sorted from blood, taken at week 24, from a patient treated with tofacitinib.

CDR3 nucleotide sequence: TGTGCCTGGAACAGGGAAAATAACTATGGCTACACCTTC. Amino acid sequence: CAWNRENNYGYTF. The V gene is TRBV30, the J gene TRBJ1-2, with D possibly matching TRBD1 (6 bases). V gave up 4 bases and J gave up 1 base, with 10 bases separating them. The CDR3 extends over 13 amino acids. Germline values: CDR1 GTSNPN, CDR2 SVGIG (reference sequence). The full variable domain, its missing parts supplied by reference TRBV30 and TRBJ1-2, is SQTIHQWPATLVQPVGSPLSLECTVEGTSNPNLYWYRQAAGRGLQLLFYSVGIGQISSEVPQNLSASRPQDRQFILSSKKLLLSDSGFYLCAWNRENNYGYTFGSGTRLTVV.